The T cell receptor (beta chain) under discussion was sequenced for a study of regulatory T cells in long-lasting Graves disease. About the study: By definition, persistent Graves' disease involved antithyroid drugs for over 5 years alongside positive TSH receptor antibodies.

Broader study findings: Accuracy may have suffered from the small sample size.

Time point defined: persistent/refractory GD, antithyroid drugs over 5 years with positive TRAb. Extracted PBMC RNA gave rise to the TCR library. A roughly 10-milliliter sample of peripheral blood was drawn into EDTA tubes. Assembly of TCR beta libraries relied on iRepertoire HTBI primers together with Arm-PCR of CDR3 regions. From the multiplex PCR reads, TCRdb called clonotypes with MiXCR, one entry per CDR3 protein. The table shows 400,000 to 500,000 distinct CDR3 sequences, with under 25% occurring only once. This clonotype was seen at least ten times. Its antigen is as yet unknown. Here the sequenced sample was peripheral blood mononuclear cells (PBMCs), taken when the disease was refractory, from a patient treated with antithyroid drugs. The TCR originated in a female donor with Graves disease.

Written as DNA, the CDR3 is TGTGCCAGCAGCCCCATGACAGGGGTCTTCCACGAGCAGTACTTC. Its protein is CASSPMTGVFHEQYF. The chain has TRBV28 and TRBJ2-7; 8 positions match TRBD1. This CDR3 has 15 residues. The V gene end was trimmed by 6 bases and the J gene end by 5 bases; junction bases not matched to a gene: 12. Germline CDR1 and CDR2: MDHEN and SYDVKM.